Sequencing of this T cell receptor (beta chain) was carried out in a study of blood T cell repertoires in COVID-19. Assay: immunoSEQ multiplex PCR; the TCRdb copy retains only in-frame clones and omits some. The table shows about 390,000 clones, with over 75% occurring only once. Followed over time, Seattle patients had been enrolled while infection was active. V lost 3 bases, J lost 7 bases, and 4 bases stayed unmatched. Germline V gene lookup returns CDR1 LNHDA and CDR2 SQIVND (reference sequence). CDR3 length equals 14 residues. The source material was peripheral blood. The chain couples TRBV19 to TRBJ1-4, with TRBD1 matching over 8 bases. The sequence was collected from a woman in her sixties with COVID-19, enrolled during active disease. The CDR3 region is CASSIKGTGEKLFF. As DNA, the CDR3 is TGTGCCAGTAGTATCAAAGGGACAGGTGAAAAACTGTTTTTT. Supplemented by reference TRBV19 and TRBJ1-4, the full variable domain reads DGGITQSPKYLFRKEGQNVTLSCEQNLNHDAMYWYRQDPGQGLRLIYYSQIVNDFQKGDIAEGYSVSREKKESFPLTVTSAQKNPTAFYLCASSIKGTGEKLFFGSGTQLSVL.